This TCR beta chain emerged from a study of T cells after yellow fever vaccination. Study-level background: SMART-Seq v4 Ultra Low Input served to prepare low-cell-number fractions.

General study results and limits: After the booster, over 95% of CD4 and about nine tenths of CD8 primary-response clones were re-detected. Abundant clonotypes from the bulk population could get into FACS-sorted repertoires as contaminants.

About this clonotype itself: The antigen remains undetermined.

Synthesis of TCR cDNA relied on 5'RACE template switching, which attached a universal primer site and UMIs. TCRdb reprocessed the 5' RACE reads via MiXCR and lists one record per CDR3 protein. Here the sample spans 95,000 to 100,000 distinct CDR3 sequences, around 5.5% being singletons. Between the trimmed V and J ends, which lost 0 bases and 0 bases, there was a span of 9 bases. In germline, CDR1 is MNHEY, CDR2 SVGAGI. CDR3 length: 15 amino acids. The chain combines TRBV6-5 with TRBJ2-7; a possible D gene is TRBD1 (5 bases). This sequence was found in a young man who received the YFV17D yellow fever vaccine. The source was CD8+ T cells sorted from PBMCs, collected 10 days after the yellow fever booster vaccination. DNA for the CDR3: TGTGCCAGCAGTTACTCGTTAACAGGCTCCTACGAGCAGTACTTC. Its protein is CASSYSLTGSYEQYF.